Below, 8 T cell receptor beta chains from the same sample are listed, as sequenced in a study of monozygotic twins with inflammatory bowel disease. Following a re-call of the 5' RACE reads, TCRdb has one entry per CDR3 protein and lacks DNA. Its table lists approximately 330,000 distinct CDR3 sequences. Specimen: blood. The origin of the receptors is a human donor with ulcerative colitis or Crohn's disease, or a healthy co-twin of an affected twin (not recorded which).

The chain carries TRBV4-2 and TRBJ1-2; absent DNA, TCRdb's TRBD1 call cannot be checked. This CDR3 spans 14 amino acids. In germline, CDR1 is LGHNA, CDR2 YNFKEQ. The CDR3 region is CASSRLDRGHGYTF.

The chain uses TRBV5-6 and TRBJ2-1; TCRdb's assignment of TRBD2 cannot be checked, as there is no DNA. The CDR3 is made up of 18 amino acids. Germline V gene sequence: CDR1 SGHDT, CDR2 YYEEEE. The CDR3 spells CASSLAGPSGSLYNEQFF.

This rearrangement joins TRBV12-3 or TRBV12-4 to TRBJ1-5; TCRdb lists TRBD1, though no DNA is available to test this call. The CDR3 covers 14 residues. CDR3 loop: CASSRDRAGQPQHF.

The chain joins TRBV30 to TRBJ1-5; TCRdb returns TRBD1, unconfirmable since there is no DNA. From germline, CDR1 is GTSNPN and CDR2 SVGIG (reference sequence). The CDR3 consists of 15 residues. CDR3: CAWSGGTDSNQPQHF.

J is TRBJ2-7 and V is TRBV12-3 or TRBV12-4; the D gene TCRdb calls, TRBD1, cannot be checked with no DNA. The length of the CDR3 is 13 residues. The CDR3 loop reads CASSLEGALEQYF.

The J gene is TRBJ1-5, the V gene TRBV20-1; TCRdb gives TRBD1 as the D gene, but with no DNA this cannot be confirmed. The CDR3 is 12 amino acids. The germline V gene has CDR1 DFQATT and CDR2 SNEGSKA (reference sequence). CDR3 in amino acids: CSAPQGRQPQHF.

The chain carries TRBV29-1 and TRBJ2-2; checking the TCRdb D call of TRBD1 is not possible without DNA. Germline V CDR1 and CDR2: SQVTM, ANQGSEA. This CDR3 contains 16 residues. The CDR3 here is CSAHEGGTGHTGELFF.

The chain has TRBV20-1 and TRBJ1-4; TCRdb lists TRBD1, though no DNA is available to test this call. CDR1 and CDR2 from the germline V gene are DFQATT and SNEGSKA (reference sequence). The length of the CDR3 is 12 residues. The CDR3: CSAPGGNEKLFF.